This T cell receptor beta chain was sequenced in a study of regulatory T cells in long-lasting Graves disease (dated by TCRdb to the early 2020s). Regarding the study in general: Newly diagnosed Graves' disease patients had taken antithyroid drugs for less than 3 months. Persistent Graves' disease patients were compared with newly diagnosed Graves' disease patients by peripheral blood TCR sequencing and RNA sequencing. The study was conducted in China and was registered as a clinical trial. A total of 33 samples underwent TCR sequencing, from 13 patients with persistent Graves' disease and 20 or so patients with newly diagnosed Graves' disease. What the research found in general, with its limitations: More public clonotypes were shared among persistent patients (roughly 3,000) than among newly diagnosed patients (roughly 960). Preferential use of TRBV28, TRBJ1-2 and TRBJ2-5 was observed in persistent disease, whereas TRBV20-1 and TRBJ2-1 were favored in newly diagnosed disease. The authors acknowledged the small sample size as a limitation that may reduce accuracy. Only peripheral blood was studied, because thyroid tissue, the primary lesion, was inaccessible. Persistent Graves' disease patients showed lower TCR Shannon entropy and fewer highly expanded clones than newly diagnosed patients, suggesting clonal expansion. Sequencing and analysis were restricted to the TCR beta chain.

Library generation was performed with multiplex PCR. TCRdb lists the instrument as Illumina HiSeq 4000. iRepertoire HTBI primers and Arm-PCR amplification of CDR3 regions were used to construct TCR beta libraries. Before sequencing, the PCR products went through gel purification. The authors' pipeline ran thus. Gene usage analysis of CDR3 amino acid clonotypes used the 60 to 80 TRBV and 14 to 15 TRBJ segments found across samples. COPE and FqMerger were used to merge filtered high-quality paired reads into contigs. BLAST was used to align contigs to IMGT TRBV, TRBD and TRBJ reference genes, with CDR3 defined following IMGT. Highly expanded clones were defined as clonotypes with a frequency above 0.1%. Shannon entropy served as the measure of repertoire diversity, while the Gini coefficient captured V-J evenness. A clonotype found in more than one individual was treated as public. TCRdb handled the public reads itself, with Q25 trimming in fastp and clone calling in MiXCR, and kept productive beta chains. Entries that share a CDR3 protein sequence are merged under the most common genes and DNA. Clone size and V and J calls follow TCRdb, not the original study. The sample records a few hundred thousand distinct CDR3 sequences, 16% of which are singletons. The ten largest clones capture 30% of the sample.

Worth noting for this clonotype: Its binding antigen is unknown. One base away there is no much larger clone; base qualities are not given.

Germline trimming: 3 bases from V, 4 bases from J; junction bases outside gene matches: 5. CDR3 length: 14 amino acids, cysteine to phenylalanine. This entry keeps only the CDR3 DNA: 42 bases, framed from base 1. The germline V gene encodes CDR1 SGHVS and CDR2 FQNEAQ. Reading the label with the study, this specimen's time point is: newly diagnosed GD, antithyroid drugs for less than 3 months. For both TCR sequencing and RNA sequencing, RNA was extracted from PBMCs using TRIzol. The diagnosis of Graves' disease was made according to American Thyroid Association guidelines. Recruitment of patients was carried out at an endocrinology department in Xi'an, China. From each patient, about 8.9 milliliters of peripheral blood was collected into an EDTA anticoagulant tube. PBMCs were isolated by Ficoll Paque Plus density gradient separation without further T cell sorting. RNA quality was checked with an Agilent 2100 Bioanalyzer and agarose gel, and concentration with a NanoDrop 2000.

Another study also made use of these data, one on T cells in Graves' hyperthyroidism and ophthalmopathy. Drawing on the second study: A patient counted as having stable Graves' hyperthyroidism if no progression to ophthalmopathy occurred over 18 months of follow-up. The hyperthyroidism patients were between 18 and 65 years old and newly diagnosed, with a disease duration of less than 2 months. Any patient with an uncontrolled infection, another autoimmune disease, pregnancy or lactation was excluded. Diagnoses relied on clinical symptoms, serum thyroxine and TRAb, thyroid ultrasound and orbital computed tomography. For the first round of RT-PCR on the TCR CDR3, the HTBI primer set was used together with the Qiagen OneStep RT-PCR kit. Most expanded thyroid clonotypes (frequency above 0.001) were also detected in blood, suggesting blood repertoires may reflect thyroid immune responses. A 13 V-J signature model separated ophthalmopathy from stable hyperthyroidism, with around 90% sensitivity and about 81% specificity in cross-validation and 80%/75% in testing. In validation, the model predicted progression to ophthalmopathy a median of 6.5 months before onset, with about 70% sensitivity and just under 75% specificity. TCR V-J signatures able to tell the groups apart were searched for in a discovery cohort of 90 to 100 patients, of whom approximately 40 had Graves' ophthalmopathy and around 57 had stable Graves' hyperthyroidism. Prospective prediction of ophthalmopathy was tested in an independent validation cohort consisting of 18 hyperthyroidism patients and approximately 16 patients who later progressed to ophthalmopathy. The 100 discovery patients were randomly split 7:3 into training and test sets. In over five Graves' hyperthyroidism patients, the study also compared T-cell repertoires from thyroid tissue with T-cell repertoires from blood. Once sampling was done, hyperthyroidism patients were given methimazole at a starting dose of 30 mg daily, whereas ophthalmopathy patients were given high-dose intravenous methylprednisolone. Libraries were constructed in a second round of multiplex PCR, after which size selection and purification were carried out. Libraries were sequenced paired-end with 100 bp reads on an Illumina HiSeq2000. SOAPnuke was used to process the raw data, removing reads that contained adapters or uncalled bases, had a mean Phred below 15, or lacked an exact match to the constant primer or identifier. High-quality paired reads were merged with COPE v1.2.5, and unique nucleotide sequences were defined as clonotypes. MiTCR v1.1 was used to align clonotypes to the IMGT TRBV, TRBD and TRBJ reference segments. The analysis included only V-J combinations with a frequency above 0.0001, which together covered approximately 99% of the repertoires. The TCS score was defined as F50 (clonal expansion) divided by E x V (chaos), with BLOSUM62-based TCRdist calculated between CDR3 peptides within each V-J. Welch's t-statistics and random forest reduced 514 V-J features to roughly 13, which were used in a naive Bayes classifier (R e1071). No statistical method was used to fix the sample size in advance, and group allocation was not hidden from the investigators. The paper reports TCR Vbeta CDR3 sequencing of about 140 peripheral blood samples: around 41 ophthalmopathy, roughly 80 hyperthyroidism and around 17 progressor patients.

In this chain, TRBV7-8 is recombined with TRBJ2-5, with 7 middle bases fitting TRBD2. This clonotype was obtained from a man aged 40-50 years with Graves disease. Donor details come from another sample of the same person, matched by shared clones. The sequencing here drew on peripheral blood mononuclear cells (PBMCs), taken at new diagnosis, from a patient treated with antithyroid drugs. Here is the DNA: TGTGCCAGCAGCTTCCGGGGAGGGCTAGAGACCCAGTACTTC. Translated, it reads CASSFRGGLETQYF.